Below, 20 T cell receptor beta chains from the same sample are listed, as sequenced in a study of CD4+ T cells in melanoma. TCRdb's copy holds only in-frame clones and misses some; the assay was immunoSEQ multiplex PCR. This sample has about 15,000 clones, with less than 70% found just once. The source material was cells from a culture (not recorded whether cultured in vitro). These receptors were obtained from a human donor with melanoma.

The DNA of the CDR3 is TGTGCCAGCAGTCTGGCCCGGGGCGTCGATTCACCCCTCCACTTT. The encoded protein is CASSLARGVDSPLHF. This chain connects TRBV7-8 to TRBJ1-6, with D tentatively TRBD1 (5 bases). The CDR3 runs to 15 residues. CDR1 and CDR2 from the germline V gene are SGHVS and FQNEAQ. The V end lost 6 bases, the J end lost 8 bases, and 17 bases lay between the germline ends. Supplemented by reference TRBV7-8 and TRBJ1-6, the full variable domain reads GAGVSQSPRYKVAKRGQDVALRCDPISGHVSLFWYQQALGQGPEFLTYFQNEAQLDKSGLPSDRFFAERPEGSVSTLKIQRTQQEDSAVYLCASSLARGVDSPLHFGNGTRLTVT.

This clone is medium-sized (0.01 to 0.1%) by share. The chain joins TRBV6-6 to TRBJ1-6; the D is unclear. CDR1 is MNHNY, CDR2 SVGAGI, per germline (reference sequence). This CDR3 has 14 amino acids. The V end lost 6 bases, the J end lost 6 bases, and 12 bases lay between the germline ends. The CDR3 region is CASRSRTLNSPLHF. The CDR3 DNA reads TGTGCCAGCAGGAGTCGGACTCTTAATTCACCCCTCCACTTT.

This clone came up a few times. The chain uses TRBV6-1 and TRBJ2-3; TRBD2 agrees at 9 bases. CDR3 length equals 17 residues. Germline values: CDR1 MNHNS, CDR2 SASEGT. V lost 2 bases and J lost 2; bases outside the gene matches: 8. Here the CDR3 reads CASSERFLAGTTDTQYF. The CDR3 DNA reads TGTGCCAGCAGTGAACGGTTTCTAGCGGGGACCACAGATACGCAGTATTTT.

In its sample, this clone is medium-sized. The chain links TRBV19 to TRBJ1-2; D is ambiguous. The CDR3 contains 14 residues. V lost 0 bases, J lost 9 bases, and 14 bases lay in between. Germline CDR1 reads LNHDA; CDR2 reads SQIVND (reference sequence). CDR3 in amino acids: CASSIDLVSRRYTF. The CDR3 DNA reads TGTGCCAGTAGTATAGATCTCGTCTCACGACGCTACACCTTC.

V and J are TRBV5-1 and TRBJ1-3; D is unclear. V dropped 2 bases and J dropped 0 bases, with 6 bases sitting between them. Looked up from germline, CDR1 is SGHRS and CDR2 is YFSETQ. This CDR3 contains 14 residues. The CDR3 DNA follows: TGCGCCAGCAGCTTTGACGGCTCTGGAAACACCATATATTTT. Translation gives CASSFDGSGNTIYF.

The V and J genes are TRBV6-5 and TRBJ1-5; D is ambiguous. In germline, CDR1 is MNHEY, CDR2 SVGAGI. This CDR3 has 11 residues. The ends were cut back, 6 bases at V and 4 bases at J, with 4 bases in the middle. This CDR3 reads CASRINQPQHF. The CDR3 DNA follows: TGTGCCAGCAGGATAAATCAGCCCCAGCATTTT.

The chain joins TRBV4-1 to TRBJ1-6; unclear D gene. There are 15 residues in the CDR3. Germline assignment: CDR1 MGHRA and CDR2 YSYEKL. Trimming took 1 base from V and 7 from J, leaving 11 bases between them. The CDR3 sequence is CASSQVITRNSPLHF. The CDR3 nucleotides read TGCGCCAGCAGCCAAGTAATCACAAGGAATTCACCCCTCCACTTT.

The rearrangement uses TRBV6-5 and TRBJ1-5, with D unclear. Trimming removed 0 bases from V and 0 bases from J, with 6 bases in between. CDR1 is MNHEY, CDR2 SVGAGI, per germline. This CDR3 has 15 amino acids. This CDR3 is CASSYSQHSNQPQHF. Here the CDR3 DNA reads TGTGCCAGCAGTTACTCTCAACATAGCAATCAGCCCCAGCATTTT.

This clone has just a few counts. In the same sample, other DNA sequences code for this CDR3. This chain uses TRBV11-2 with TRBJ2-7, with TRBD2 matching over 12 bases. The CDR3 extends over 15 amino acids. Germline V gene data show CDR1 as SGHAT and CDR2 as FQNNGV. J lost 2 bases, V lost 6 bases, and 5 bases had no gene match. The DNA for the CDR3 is TGTGCCAGCAGATCTACTAGCGGGGGGCCCTACGAGCAGTACTTC. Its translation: CASRSTSGGPYEQYF.

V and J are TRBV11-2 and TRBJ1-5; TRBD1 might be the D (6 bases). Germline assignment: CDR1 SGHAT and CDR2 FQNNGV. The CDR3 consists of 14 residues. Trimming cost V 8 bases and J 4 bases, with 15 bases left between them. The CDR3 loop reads CASHQGYGNQPQHF. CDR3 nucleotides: TGTGCCAGCCACCAGGGGTATGGAAATCAGCCCCAGCATTTT.

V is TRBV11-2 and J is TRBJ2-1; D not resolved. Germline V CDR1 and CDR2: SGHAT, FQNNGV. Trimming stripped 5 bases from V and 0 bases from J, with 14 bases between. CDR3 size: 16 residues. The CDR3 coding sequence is TGTGCCAGCAGCGTCGATAGGTCCATCTCCTACAATGAGCAGTTCTTC. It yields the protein CASSVDRSISYNEQFF.

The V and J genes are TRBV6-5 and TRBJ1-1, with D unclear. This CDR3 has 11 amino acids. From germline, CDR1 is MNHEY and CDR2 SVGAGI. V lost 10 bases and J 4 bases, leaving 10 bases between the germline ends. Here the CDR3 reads CATARTTEAFF. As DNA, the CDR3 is TGTGCCACCGCCCGTACCACTGAAGCTTTCTTT.

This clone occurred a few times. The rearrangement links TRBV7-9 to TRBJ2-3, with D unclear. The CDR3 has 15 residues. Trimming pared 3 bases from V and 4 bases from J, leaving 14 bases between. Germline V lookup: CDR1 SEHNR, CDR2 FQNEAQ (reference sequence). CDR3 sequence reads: CASSFAATSADTQYF. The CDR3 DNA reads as TGTGCCAGCAGCTTCGCGGCAACCTCGGCAGATACGCAGTATTTT.

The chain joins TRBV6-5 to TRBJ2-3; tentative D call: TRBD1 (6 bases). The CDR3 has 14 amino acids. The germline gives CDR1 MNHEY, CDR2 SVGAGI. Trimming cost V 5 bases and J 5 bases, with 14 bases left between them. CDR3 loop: CASSGRTERDTQYF. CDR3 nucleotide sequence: TGTGCCAGCAGTGGACGGACAGAACGAGATACGCAGTATTTT.

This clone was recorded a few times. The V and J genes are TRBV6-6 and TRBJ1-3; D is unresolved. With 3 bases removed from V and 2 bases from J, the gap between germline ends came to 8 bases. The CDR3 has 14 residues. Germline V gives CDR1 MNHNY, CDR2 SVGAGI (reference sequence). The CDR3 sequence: CASSYLGAGNTIYF. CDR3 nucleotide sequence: TGTGCCAGCAGTTATTTAGGAGCTGGAAACACCATATATTTT.

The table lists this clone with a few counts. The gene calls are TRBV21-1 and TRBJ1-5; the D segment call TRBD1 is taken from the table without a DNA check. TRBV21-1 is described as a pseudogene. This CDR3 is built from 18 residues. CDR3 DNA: TGTGCCAGCAACGAAGGGACAGGGCGATCGAATAGCAATCAGCCCCAGCATTTT. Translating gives CASNEGTGRSNSNQPQHF.

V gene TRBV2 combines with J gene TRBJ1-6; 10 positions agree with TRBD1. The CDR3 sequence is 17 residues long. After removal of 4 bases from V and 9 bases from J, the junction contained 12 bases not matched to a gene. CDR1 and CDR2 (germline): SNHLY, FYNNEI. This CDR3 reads CASSAYNDRGRGSPLHF. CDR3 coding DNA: TGTGCCAGCAGTGCATACAACGACAGGGGGCGCGGTTCACCCCTCCACTTT.

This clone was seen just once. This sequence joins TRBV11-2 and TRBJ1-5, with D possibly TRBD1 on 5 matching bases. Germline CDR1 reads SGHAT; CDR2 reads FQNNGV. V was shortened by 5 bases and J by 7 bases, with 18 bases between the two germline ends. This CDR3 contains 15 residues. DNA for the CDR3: TGTGCCAGCAGCCCCTGGGGCGCCCCGGGGCAGCCCCAGCATTTT. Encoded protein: CASSPWGAPGQPQHF. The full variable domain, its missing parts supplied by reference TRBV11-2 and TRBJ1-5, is EAGVAQSPRYKIIEKRQSVAFWCNPISGHATLYWYQQILGQGPKLLIQFQNNGVVDDSQLPKDRFSAERLKGVDSTLKIQPAKLEDSAVYLCASSPWGAPGQPQHFGDGTRLSIL.

CDR3 DNA sequence: TGCGCCAGCAGCTGGGGACGAATGGTGAACACTGAAGCTTTCTTT. The encoded protein is CASSWGRMVNTEAFF. The rearrangement uses TRBV5-1 and TRBJ1-1; possible D gene TRBD1, 5 bases. The CDR3 totals 15 residues. Trimming took off 3 bases at V and 0 bases at J, with 12 bases between the two ends. In germline, CDR1 is SGHRS, CDR2 YFSETQ.

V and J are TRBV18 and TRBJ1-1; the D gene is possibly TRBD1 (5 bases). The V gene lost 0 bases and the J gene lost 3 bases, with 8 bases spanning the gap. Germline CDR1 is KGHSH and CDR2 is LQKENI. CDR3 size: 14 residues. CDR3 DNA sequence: TGTGCCAGCTCACCACCATCAGGGTACACTGAAGCTTTCTTT. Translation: CASSPPSGYTEAFF.